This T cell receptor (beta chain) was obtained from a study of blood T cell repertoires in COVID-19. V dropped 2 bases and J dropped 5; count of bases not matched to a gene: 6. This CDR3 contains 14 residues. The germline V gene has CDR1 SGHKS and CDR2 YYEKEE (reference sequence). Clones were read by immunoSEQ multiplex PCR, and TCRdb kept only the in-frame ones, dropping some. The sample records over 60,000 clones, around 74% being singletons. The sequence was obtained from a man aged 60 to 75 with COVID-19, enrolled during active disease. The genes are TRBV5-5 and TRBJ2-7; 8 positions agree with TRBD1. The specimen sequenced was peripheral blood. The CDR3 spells CASSFGQGLHEQYF. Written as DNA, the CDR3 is TGTGCCAGCAGCTTCGGACAGGGACTCCACGAGCAGTACTTC.